The rows below give T cell receptor beta chains drawn from one sample of a study of technical replicates of blood from several donors. Repertoires were generated with immunoSEQ multiplex PCR, while TCRdb's copy carries only in-frame clones and drops some. The sample yields 70,000 to 85,000 clones, more than 90% seen once. Specimen: T cells isolated from PBMCs. These receptors all come from a human donor in good health. Each CDR3 is given with its conserved first and last residue. The D gene is left open where the match is weak.

TRBV2	TRBJ2-7	.	TGTGCCAGCCTTAGGAGGGGTCCAGCCTACGAGCAGTACTTC	CASLRRGPAYEQYF
TRBV23-1	TRBJ1-1	.	TGCGCCAGCAGTCATGGGGGGGAGAACACTGAAGCTTTCTTT	CASSHGGENTEAFF
TRBV9	TRBJ2-7	.	TGTGCCAGCAGCGTAGGAGGACAAACCTACGAGCAGTACTTC	CASSVGGQTYEQYF
TRBV28	TRBJ2-3	TRBD2	TGTGCCAGCAGTTTGTGGCCGGGAGGGCGCTCAGATACGCAGTATTTT	CASSLWPGGRSDTQYF
TRBV27	TRBJ2-5	.	TGTGCCAGCAGTTTACAGGGGCAAGAGACCCAGTACTTC	CASSLQGQETQYF
TRBV12-5	TRBJ1-2	.	TGTGCTAGTGGTTTGGTGGCAGATGGCTACACCTTC	CASGLVADGYTF
TRBV2	TRBJ1-4	.	TGTGCCAGCAGTACTGACTTCTTACATTTGGCTGCTTCTGGAAAACTGTTTTTT	CASSTDFLHLAASGKLFF
TRBV7-9	TRBJ2-5	TRBD2	TGTGCCAGCAGCATGGGGACTAGCGGGAGTTTAAGTAAAGAGACCCAGTACTTC	CASSMGTSGSLSKETQYF
TRBV18	TRBJ1-3	.	TGTGCCAGCTCACCAATGCAGAGTCAGGGGAGTGGAAACACCATATATTTT	CASSPMQSQGSGNTIYF
TRBV10-3	TRBJ1-5	.	TGTGCCATCAGTGCCGCGGACAGTAGCAATCAGCCCCAGCATTTT	CAISAADSSNQPQHF